These 27 T cell receptor beta chains originate from one sample sequenced in a study of sequential checkpoint blockade in melanoma. Treatment indicated: randomized to nivolumab then ipilimumab (arm A) or the reverse (arm B). Data came from immunoSEQ multiplex PCR; TCRdb stores just in-frame clones and leaves some out. The sample has fewer than 15,000 clones; 82% are singletons. The material was CD8+ T cells sorted from blood (inferred from file names), obtained from a patient given nivolumab and ipilimumab in sequence. Every receptor here comes from a human donor with melanoma.

This chain connects TRBV7-9 to TRBJ1-1; perhaps TRBD1 as D (5 bases). V was trimmed by 3 bases and J by 6 bases, leaving 8 bases between them. The CDR3 covers 12 residues. Per germline, CDR1 SEHNR and CDR2 FQNEAQ (reference sequence). The CDR3: CASSLGGAEAFF. The CDR3 nucleotides read TGTGCCAGCAGCTTGGGGGGGGCTGAAGCTTTCTTT. The complete variable domain, with remaining parts taken from reference TRBV7-9 and TRBJ1-1, reads DTGVSQNPRHKITKRGQNVTFRCDPISEHNRLYWYRQTLGQGPEFLTYFQNEAQLEKSRLLSDRFSAERPKGSFSTLEIQRTEQGDSAMYLCASSLGGAEAFFGQGTRLTVV.

The V gene is TRBV27, the J gene TRBJ2-7, with TRBD2 as a possible D gene (6 bases). The ends were cut back, 1 base at V and 7 bases at J, with 11 bases in the middle. Germline V gene lookup returns CDR1 MNHEY and CDR2 SMNVEV (reference sequence). The CDR3 is 13 residues long. The CDR3 DNA sequence: TGTGCCAGCAGTTTATTCCCGGGAGAAGAGCAGTACTTC. Amino acids: CASSLFPGEEQYF.

This clone was found once. The chain joins TRBV7-9 to TRBJ1-2; possibly TRBD1 for D (5 bases). Trimming stripped 2 bases from V and 4 bases from J, with 11 bases between. The CDR3 consists of 14 residues. Germline CDR1 reads SEHNR; CDR2 reads FQNEAQ (reference sequence). The CDR3 region is CASSLSDRFYGYTF. The CDR3 DNA reads TGTGCCAGCAGCTTAAGCGACAGATTCTATGGCTACACCTTC. Looking up the rest from reference TRBV7-9 and TRBJ1-2 gives the full variable domain: DTGVSQNPRHKITKRGQNVTFRCDPISEHNRLYWYRQTLGQGPEFLTYFQNEAQLEKSRLLSDRFSAERPKGSFSTLEIQRTEQGDSAMYLCASSLSDRFYGYTFGSGTRLTVV.

This chain connects TRBV27 to TRBJ2-1; 7 bases line up with TRBD2. V shed 2 bases, J shed 1 base, and the junction held 5 bases outside the gene matches. CDR1 is MNHEY, CDR2 SMNVEV, per germline (reference sequence). The CDR3 length is 16 residues. The CDR3 DNA reads as TGTGCCAGCAGTTTACGCGGGAGTTGGTCCTACAATGAGCAGTTCTTC. This encodes CASSLRGSWSYNEQFF.

The table lists this clone with a count of one. CDR3 in DNA: TGTGCCAGCAGCGTTATTCGGGGGGTGGGGGTGGATCAGCCCCAGCATTTT. It specifies CASSVIRGVGVDQPQHF. The rearrangement uses TRBV7-9 and TRBJ1-5; the D gene is possibly TRBD1 (5 bases). The CDR3 extends over 17 amino acids. In germline, CDR1 is SEHNR, CDR2 FQNEAQ (reference sequence). The V and J ends lost 5 bases and 5 bases respectively, with 22 bases between them.

This clone was recorded once. The V call is TRBV27, the J call TRBJ2-1; TRBD2 agrees at 8 bases. V lost 7 bases, J lost 6 bases, and 8 bases stayed unmatched. Germline lookup yields CDR1 MNHEY and CDR2 SMNVEV (reference sequence). This CDR3 is built from 14 residues. The CDR3 here is CASISGGLFNEQFF. CDR3 nucleotides: TGTGCCAGCATCTCGGGGGGGCTGTTCAATGAGCAGTTCTTC.

The chain combines TRBV6-5 with TRBJ1-4, with no clear D. V was trimmed by 2 bases and J by 0 bases, leaving 7 bases between them. This CDR3 has 15 amino acids. Germline values: CDR1 MNHEY, CDR2 SVGAGI. DNA for the CDR3: TGTGCCAGCAGTTACGCGGAAGCAACTAATGAAAAACTGTTTTTT. This sequence encodes CASSYAEATNEKLFF.

This chain connects TRBV28 to TRBJ2-3; possible D gene TRBD2, 6 bases. Germline CDR1 MDHEN, CDR2 SYDVKM. V was clipped by 2 bases and J by 6 bases, with 15 bases between them. This CDR3 is 15 amino acids long. Here the CDR3 reads CASSLRASEGDTQYF. The CDR3 DNA reads as TGTGCCAGCAGTTTAAGGGCTAGCGAGGGGGATACGCAGTATTTT.

V is TRBV13 and J is TRBJ2-1; tentatively, D is TRBD2 (5 bases). The germline V gene has CDR1 PRHDT and CDR2 FYEKMQ (reference sequence). V was shortened by 5 bases and J by 7 bases, with 9 bases between the two germline ends. The CDR3 sequence is 12 residues long. As DNA, the CDR3 is TGTGCCAGCAGCAGGACTGTAAATGAGCAGTTCTTC. It encodes CASSRTVNEQFF. Variable domain in full (rest from reference TRBV13 and TRBJ2-1): AAGVIQSPRHLIKEKRETATLKCYPIPRHDTVYWYQQGPGQDPQFLISFYEKMQSDKGSIPDRFSAQQFSDYHSELNMSSLELGDSALYFCASSRTVNEQFFGPGTRLTVL.

The genes are TRBV10-2 and TRBJ2-1, with 14 bases lining up with TRBD2. Germline values: CDR1 WSHSY, CDR2 SAAADI. The CDR3 length is 17 residues. The junction had 12 bases not matched to a gene; V was cut back by 7 bases and J by 7 bases. The CDR3 loop reads CASTATSGRGSRNEQFF. CDR3 coding DNA: TGCGCCAGCACTGCGACTAGCGGGAGGGGTTCTCGGAATGAGCAGTTCTTC.

This clone was recorded once. V and J are TRBV19 and TRBJ2-7; 11 nucleotides line up with TRBD1. The CDR3 totals 14 residues. CDR1 LNHDA and CDR2 SQIVND come from the germline V gene (reference sequence). J lost 6 bases, V lost 4 bases, and 5 bases had no gene match. The CDR3 DNA reads TGTGCCAGTAGTAGGACAGGGGGCTTGGGCGAGCAGTACTTC. Its protein product is CASSRTGGLGEQYF. The full variable domain, completed using reference TRBV19 and TRBJ2-7, is DGGITQSPKYLFRKEGQNVTLSCEQNLNHDAMYWYRQDPGQGLRLIYYSQIVNDFQKGDIAEGYSVSREKKESFPLTVTSAQKNPTAFYLCASSRTGGLGEQYFGPGTRLTVT.

The chain couples TRBV6-1 to TRBJ2-1; possible D gene TRBD2, 5 bases. Trimming removed 7 bases from V and 7 bases from J, with 11 bases in between. The CDR3 consists of 12 residues. Germline values: CDR1 MNHNS, CDR2 SASEGT. CDR3 sequence reads: CASNGVANEQFF. In DNA form, the CDR3 reads TGTGCCAGCAACGGAGTAGCGAATGAGCAGTTCTTC.

Here the CDR3 reads CASSSTGSYEQYF. The CDR3 DNA reads as TGTGCCAGCAGTTCGACAGGATCCTACGAGCAGTACTTC. This chain joins TRBV11-3 and TRBJ2-7, with D possibly matching TRBD1 (6 bases). Germline CDR1 is SGHNT and CDR2 is YENEEA. V was pared by 6 bases and J by 1 base, with 10 bases between. CDR3 length: 13 amino acids.

The rearrangement uses TRBV28 and TRBJ2-7, with D hard to call. The germline gives CDR1 MDHEN, CDR2 SYDVKM. This CDR3 has 14 amino acids. V gave up 5 bases and J gave up 0 bases, with 11 bases separating them. Written as DNA, the CDR3 is TGTGCCAGCAGTACAAGACGGAGCTCCTACGAGCAGTACTTC. Translating gives CASSTRRSSYEQYF.

This rearrangement joins TRBV5-1 to TRBJ2-5; no clear D gene. The CDR3 contains 14 residues. Trimming stripped 1 base from V and 3 bases from J, with 10 bases between. Germline V gene sequence: CDR1 SGHRS, CDR2 YFSETQ. The CDR3 reads CASSLLGSKETQYF. Written as DNA, the CDR3 is TGCGCCAGCAGCTTGTTGGGCAGTAAAGAGACCCAGTACTTC.

The chain uses TRBV7-9 and TRBJ2-7, with 7 positions matching TRBD1. V was pared by 5 bases and J by 1 base, with 5 bases of the junction left unmatched. From germline, CDR1 is SEHNR and CDR2 FQNEAQ (reference sequence). This CDR3 is 14 amino acids long. The CDR3, as DNA: TGTGCCAGCAGCAAAGGACAGGCGTCCTACGAGCAGTACTTC. Residues: CASSKGQASYEQYF.

The chain couples TRBV28 to TRBJ2-7, with 7 bases fitting TRBD1. The V gene end was trimmed by 6 bases and the J gene end by 7 bases; junction bases not matched to a gene: 9. CDR1 and CDR2 (germline): MDHEN, SYDVKM. CDR3 length: 13 amino acids. This chain's CDR3 is CASRWQGVIEQYF. Written as DNA, the CDR3 is TGTGCCAGCAGGTGGCAGGGGGTCATTGAGCAGTACTTC.

V usage is TRBV9 and J usage is TRBJ2-5; 11 positions match TRBD2. Germline lookup yields CDR1 SGDLS and CDR2 YYNGEE. CDR3 length equals 15 residues. J gave up 2 bases and V 4 bases, and 4 bases lay outside the gene matches. The CDR3 is CASSPWTSGQETQYF. The CDR3 DNA is TGTGCCAGCAGCCCTTGGACTAGCGGGCAAGAGACCCAGTACTTC.

The chain is built from TRBV7-2 and TRBJ1-5; 7 bases are shared with TRBD1. The V gene end was trimmed by 1 base and the J gene end by 0 bases; junction bases not matched to a gene: 6. Per the germline V gene, CDR1 is SGHTA and CDR2 is FQGNSA. This CDR3 contains 17 residues. CDR3 amino acids: CASSLEGAGGSNQPQHF. CDR3 coding DNA: TGTGCCAGCAGCTTAGAAGGGGCAGGGGGTAGCAATCAGCCCCAGCATTTT.

This chain uses TRBV7-9 with TRBJ2-3; D perhaps matches TRBD1 (6 bases). Germline V gene data show CDR1 as SEHNR and CDR2 as FQNEAQ (reference sequence). V was clipped by 0 bases and J by 4 bases, with 11 bases between them. The CDR3 spans 15 residues. The CDR3 reads CASSLAPQGSDTQYF. The CDR3 DNA reads as TGTGCCAGCAGCTTAGCACCACAGGGTTCAGATACGCAGTATTTT.

J is TRBJ2-2 and V is TRBV4-3, with D perhaps matching TRBD1 (6 bases). The CDR3 sequence is 15 residues long. V shed 4 bases and J shed 8 bases, with 17 bases lying between them. Germline V CDR1 and CDR2: LGHNA, YSLEER. Here the CDR3 reads CASSPLAGEVGELFF. For the CDR3, the DNA is TGCGCCAGCAGCCCTCTTGCAGGGGAAGTGGGGGAGCTGTTTTTT.

The chain combines TRBV27 with TRBJ2-5; TRBD1 agrees at 8 bases. The CDR3 spans 14 residues. V gave up 5 bases and J gave up 4 bases; unmatched junction bases: 6. Germline loops: CDR1 MNHEY, CDR2 SMNVEV (reference sequence). DNA for the CDR3: TGTGCCAGCAGTCCCCTCGGACAGGGAGAGACCCAGTACTTC. This sequence encodes CASSPLGQGETQYF.

The rearrangement links TRBV6-4 to TRBJ2-1; 10 bases match TRBD1. V lost 6 bases and J lost 6; bases outside the gene matches: 11. The CDR3 loop spans 16 amino acids. Looked up from germline, CDR1 is MRHNA and CDR2 is SNTAGT. CDR3 loop: CASRIYGDRGFNEQFF. CDR3 sequence (DNA): TGTGCCAGCAGAATCTACGGGGACAGGGGTTTCAATGAGCAGTTCTTC.

This chain joins TRBV6-6 and TRBJ2-5; 12 positions agree with TRBD1. Germline loops: CDR1 MNHNY, CDR2 SVGAGI (reference sequence). CDR3 length: 15 residues. V trimming: 11 bases; J trimming: 4 bases; junction bases outside the gene matches: 11. For the CDR3, the DNA is TGTGCCGCCCTGGGGGACAGGGGGCGAGGAGAGACCCAGTACTTC. This sequence encodes CAALGDRGRGETQYF.

The V gene is TRBV27, the J gene TRBJ1-2; no clear D. V was pared by 3 bases and J by 2 bases, with 10 bases between. CDR3 length: 14 residues. CDR1 and CDR2 from the germline V gene are MNHEY and SMNVEV (reference sequence). The CDR3 here is CASSFGAGNYGYTF. DNA for the CDR3: TGTGCCAGCAGTTTCGGAGCGGGGAACTATGGCTACACCTTC.

The chain employs TRBV25-1 and TRBJ2-2; maybe TRBD2 (7 bases). Germline lookup yields CDR1 MGHDK and CDR2 SYGVNS. Trimming took off 5 bases at V and 6 bases at J, with 13 bases between the two ends. This CDR3 spans 14 amino acids. In DNA form, the CDR3 reads TGTGCCAGCAGTCCGGGGGGCACTTCCGGGGAGCTGTTTTTT. Residues: CASSPGGTSGELFF.

The chain links TRBV9 to TRBJ1-4; a possible D gene is TRBD1 (6 bases). V shed 0 bases and J shed 0 bases, with 12 bases lying between them. The CDR3 is 17 amino acids. Germline CDR1 is SGDLS and CDR2 is YYNGEE. Here the CDR3 DNA reads TGTGCCAGCAGCGTAGCTCGGACAGAAGCAACTAATGAAAAACTGTTTTTT. This sequence encodes CASSVARTEATNEKLFF.